This T cell receptor (beta chain) derives from a study of blood T cell repertoires in COVID-19 (dated by TCRdb to the early 2020s). As for the study more broadly: Samples covering the acute and convalescent phases of COVID-19 were provided by collaborators in the United States, Italy and Spain. Deeply sampled blood TCRbeta repertoires from subjects exposed to, actively infected with, or recovered from COVID-19 were included in the dataset. Where available, HLA class I and class II types were obtained from metadata supplied by the sample provider rather than from assay-based typing. Samples came from the ongoing ImmuneRACE study (first 160 participants) plus 1,254 subjects from 6 global collaborators. The material from the prospective study consisted of cDNA or gDNA derived from T cells, B-cell-depleted T cells, or PBMCs. A freely available public database, intended as a resource for researchers studying the immune response to SARS-CoV-2, is where the repertoires were released. Sample metadata almost always included a de-identified subject ID, COVID-19 status, age in years and sex. Points the paper makes about the study in general: The amount of clinical and demographic metadata varied by source and participant and was provided uncurated.

The immunoSEQ Assay, a bias-controlled multiplex PCR, was used to amplify TCRbeta CDR3 regions from genomic DNA. As for the original processing: The number of nucleated cells in each sample was estimated from the amplification of reference gene primers within the assay. Sequence reads were collapsed and filtered to measure the absolute abundance of every unique TCRbeta CDR3 rearrangement. For each sample, productive Simpson clonality was calculated by taking the square root of Simpson's diversity index across productive rearrangements. This is the immuneACCESS table as TCRdb keeps it, with only in-frame sequences that have V and J called. A part of the clones is gone; compared with another copy, unresolved V genes explain less than half, and the rest is unexplained. D and trimming come from the DNA, and the V and J calls and clone size come from that table. This sample gives 310,000 or so clones in total; about 91% of them show up just once. The leading ten clones occupy more than 8.5% of the sample.

Of note for this clone: Its antigen is still unknown. The record has no base qualities; no much larger clone is one base away.

V is reduced by 5 bases and J by 7 bases, leaving a spacing of 15 bases between them. CDR1 and CDR2 (SGHVS, FQNEAQ) derive from the germline V gene. The CDR3, cysteine through phenylalanine, is 14 amino acids long. Only the CDR3 portion is preserved as DNA: 42 bases, with reading frame beginning at the first base. Participants in the prospective study were aged 18 to 89 years, lived in 20 to 25 United States geographic areas, and enrolled through a virtual design. In the prospective study, cohorts were assigned on the basis of participant-reported clinical history obtained from a screening survey and a study questionnaire. Recovered participants in ImmuneRACE Cohort 3 were defined by two consecutive negative NP/OP PCR tests, clearance by a healthcare professional, or resolution of symptoms. In the prospective study, whole blood, serum and a nasopharyngeal or oropharyngeal swab were collected from each participant by mobile phlebotomists. Over a roughly two-month period, participants in the prospective study had the option of providing additional blood draws and questionnaires. Before DNA extraction, blood samples from the prospective study were shipped at room temperature or frozen.

The clonotype originates from a woman aged 18-29 years who had recovered from COVID-19. Recombination joined TRBV7-8 with TRBJ2-1; the D segment could be TRBD1, given 6 matching bases. Sequenced material: PBMCs or T cells enriched from blood (not recorded which). The CDR3 region: CASSTRLQGNEQFF. The DNA is TGTGCCAGCAGCACCCGATTACAGGGAAATGAGCAGTTCTTC.